The 17 T cell receptor beta chains below come from one sample, sequenced in a study of cytomegalovirus exposure and HLA in healthy donors. Here immunoSEQ multiplex PCR was the method, and the copy in TCRdb shows in-frame clones only, minus some. The table shows roughly 140,000 clones, with 85% to 90% occurring only once. The sequenced sample consisted of PBMCs. Receptor source: a woman aged 18-29 years in good health and CMV-seropositive.

This clone was detected only a few times. V and J are TRBV23-1 and TRBJ1-1; D not certain. TRBV23-1 is annotated as an ORF whose role is uncertain. The CDR3 is made up of 15 amino acids. Deletions cut 8 bases from V and 3 bases from J, with 19 bases between. CDR3 in amino acids: CASRVGGVTDTEAFF. The CDR3 region has the DNA TGCGCCAGCCGAGTTGGAGGTGTAACGGACACTGAAGCTTTCTTT.

CDR3 DNA sequence: TGTGCCAGCAGCTTAGCTTACAATGAGCAGTTCTTC. This gives the protein CASSLAYNEQFF. The chain couples TRBV11-3 to TRBJ2-1; no clear D. CDR1 is SGHNT and CDR2 is YENEEA in the germline V gene. V gave up 1 base and J gave up 4 bases, with 2 bases separating them. There are 12 residues in the CDR3.

This clone is a singleton in its sample. As DNA, the CDR3 is TGTGCCAGCAGCCCGGACAGGAGCGAGCAGTACTTC. Protein product: CASSPDRSEQYF. The chain has TRBV13 and TRBJ2-7, with 7 bases matching TRBD1. This CDR3 has 12 amino acids. Germline V lookup: CDR1 PRHDT, CDR2 FYEKMQ (reference sequence). With 5 bases clipped from V and 6 bases from J, the junction kept 4 bases outside the gene matches.

CDR3 protein: CASLRLGLSTDTQYF. CDR3 coding DNA: TGTGCCAGCCTCCGACTAGGGCTTTCCACAGATACGCAGTATTTT. The chain recombines TRBV2 with TRBJ2-3; D may be TRBD2 (6 bases). CDR1 is SNHLY, CDR2 FYNNEI, per germline. The V and J ends lost 8 bases and 2 bases respectively, with 17 bases between them. The CDR3 sequence is 15 residues long. Combining the CDR3 with reference TRBV2 and TRBJ2-3 gives the whole variable domain EPEVTQTPSHQVTQMGQEVILRCVPISNHLYFYWYRQILGQKVEFLVSFYNNEISEKSEIFDDQFSVERPDGSNFTLKIRSTKLEDSAMYFCASLRLGLSTDTQYFGPGTRLTVL.

The chain recombines TRBV29-1 with TRBJ2-1; tentatively, D is TRBD2 (5 bases). The ends were cut back, 6 bases at V and 7 bases at J, with 22 bases in the middle. The germline CDR1 and CDR2 sequences are SQVTM and ANQGSEA. The CDR3 runs 15 residues. The CDR3 reads CSVTGSETAWNEQFF. The CDR3 DNA follows: TGCAGCGTAACCGGTAGCGAGACGGCCTGGAATGAGCAGTTCTTC.

The chain combines TRBV28 with TRBJ2-1, with 9 bases identical to TRBD2. Germline CDR1 reads MDHEN; CDR2 reads SYDVKM. Germline trimming cut 5 bases from V and 8 bases from J; bases unmatched to any gene: 16. The CDR3 covers 17 residues. This CDR3 reads CASSAPQAGGPVDEQFF. The CDR3 nucleotides are TGTGCCAGCAGTGCCCCTCAAGCGGGAGGACCGGTTGATGAGCAGTTCTTC.

The chain links TRBV27 to TRBJ2-3; TRBD2 aligns across 7 bases. V shed 4 bases and J 1 base; nucleotides not matched to a gene: 2. In germline, CDR1 is MNHEY, CDR2 SMNVEV (reference sequence). The CDR3 covers 14 residues. CDR3 sequence: CASSSSGRTDTQYF. DNA of the CDR3: TGTGCCAGCAGTTCTAGCGGCCGCACAGATACGCAGTATTTT.

The V gene is TRBV10-3, the J gene TRBJ1-1; D not certain. Germline assignment: CDR1 ENHRY and CDR2 SYGVKD. V gave up 11 bases and J gave up 4 bases, with 17 bases separating them. The CDR3 is 13 amino acids. Written as DNA, the CDR3 is TGTGCCTTACGGGCCTTCGAGGGCACTGAAGCTTTCTTT. Its translation is CALRAFEGTEAFF.

This chain uses TRBV4-3 with TRBJ2-3; 10 bases map to TRBD2. The CDR3 consists of 17 residues. The J segment lost 4 bases and the V segment lost 0 bases, leaving 7 bases of the junction unmatched. Germline V gene lookup returns CDR1 LGHNA and CDR2 YSLEER. The CDR3 DNA is TGCGCCAGCAGCCAAGACCCTAGCGGGAGCGTGGCAGATACGCAGTATTTT. The encoded protein is CASSQDPSGSVADTQYF.

The J gene is TRBJ2-1, the V gene TRBV29-1; tentative D call: TRBD2 (5 bases). V shed 1 base and J shed 2 bases, with 27 bases lying between them. Germline V gives CDR1 SQVTM, CDR2 ANQGSEA. The length of the CDR3 is 20 residues. For the CDR3, the DNA is TGCAGCGTTGAAGTAGTCCCCGGAAGGGCGGCTAGCTTCGCCTACAATGAGCAGTTCTTC. Its protein product is CSVEVVPGRAASFAYNEQFF.

V is TRBV28 and J is TRBJ2-1; 8 bases line up with TRBD2. Per the germline V gene, CDR1 is MDHEN and CDR2 is SYDVKM. The length of the CDR3 is 13 residues. V shed 4 bases, J shed 9 bases, and the junction held 5 bases outside the gene matches. CDR3 sequence: CASSYTGGREQFF. The CDR3 DNA follows: TGTGCCAGCAGTTACACGGGGGGGCGTGAGCAGTTCTTC.

The chain has TRBV5-6 and TRBJ1-5, with D maybe TRBD1 (5 bases). Germline V lookup: CDR1 SGHDT, CDR2 YYEEEE. The CDR3 length is 14 residues. Between the trimmed V and J ends, which lost 4 bases and 2 bases, there was a span of 10 bases. The CDR3 is CASSVRERNQPQHF. The CDR3 nucleotides read TGTGCCAGCAGCGTCAGGGAACGCAATCAGCCCCAGCATTTT.

This clone was observed a single time. The gene calls are TRBV5-1 and TRBJ2-7; TRBD1 matches 8 bases. CDR1 SGHRS and CDR2 YFSETQ come from the germline V gene. With V trimmed by 1 base and J by 5 bases, 5 bases remained unmatched. This CDR3 comprises 14 residues. The CDR3: CASSLSVTGDEQYF. As DNA, the CDR3 is TGCGCCAGCAGCTTGTCTGTGACAGGGGACGAGCAGTACTTC. Together with reference TRBV5-1 and TRBJ2-7, the CDR3 gives the full variable domain: KAGVTQTPRYLIKTRGQQVTLSCSPISGHRSVSWYQQTPGQGLQFLFEYFSETQRNKGNFPGRFSGRQFSNSRSEMNVSTLELGDSALYLCASSLSVTGDEQYFGPGTRLTVT.

The genes are TRBV4-1 and TRBJ1-5; a possible D gene is TRBD1 (5 bases). Trimming took off 0 bases at V and 6 bases at J, with 12 bases between the two ends. The CDR3 is 15 amino acids. Germline-derived CDR1 and CDR2 are MGHRA and YSYEKL. In DNA, the CDR3 is TGCGCCAGCAGCCAAGATCGGGGACTAGTTCAGCCCCAGCATTTT. It is translated as CASSQDRGLVQPQHF.

The rearrangement links TRBV19 to TRBJ2-7; a possible D gene is TRBD2 (5 bases). The germline V gene encodes CDR1 LNHDA and CDR2 SQIVND (reference sequence). The CDR3 has 13 amino acids. Trimming removed 4 bases at V and 3 bases at J, with 10 bases between. The CDR3 protein is CASSRAGNYEQYF. The CDR3 bases are TGTGCCAGTAGTAGGGCCGGGAACTACGAGCAGTACTTC.

The rearrangement uses TRBV2 and TRBJ2-7; the match to TRBD1 covers 8 bases. Trimming took 4 bases from V and 6 from J; bases not matched to a gene: 8. The CDR3 is made up of 14 amino acids. Germline CDR1 and CDR2: SNHLY and FYNNEI. The CDR3 coding sequence is TGTGCCAGCAGTGTTACAGGGGGGCCCCGCGAGCAGTACTTC. This gives the protein CASSVTGGPREQYF.

This sequence joins TRBV5-1 and TRBJ2-2; 9 bases are shared with TRBD1. From germline, CDR1 is SGHRS and CDR2 YFSETQ. CDR3 size: 15 residues. Losses at the gene ends were 7 bases for V and 2 bases for J; bases not matched to a gene: 6. The CDR3 DNA sequence: TGCGCCAGCCTTCCGGGACAGGGTAACACCGGGGAGCTGTTTTTT. Protein: CASLPGQGNTGELFF. The whole variable domain, remainder taken from reference TRBV5-1 and TRBJ2-2, is KAGVTQTPRYLIKTRGQQVTLSCSPISGHRSVSWYQQTPGQGLQFLFEYFSETQRNKGNFPGRFSGRQFSNSRSEMNVSTLELGDSALYLCASLPGQGNTGELFFGEGSRLTVL.